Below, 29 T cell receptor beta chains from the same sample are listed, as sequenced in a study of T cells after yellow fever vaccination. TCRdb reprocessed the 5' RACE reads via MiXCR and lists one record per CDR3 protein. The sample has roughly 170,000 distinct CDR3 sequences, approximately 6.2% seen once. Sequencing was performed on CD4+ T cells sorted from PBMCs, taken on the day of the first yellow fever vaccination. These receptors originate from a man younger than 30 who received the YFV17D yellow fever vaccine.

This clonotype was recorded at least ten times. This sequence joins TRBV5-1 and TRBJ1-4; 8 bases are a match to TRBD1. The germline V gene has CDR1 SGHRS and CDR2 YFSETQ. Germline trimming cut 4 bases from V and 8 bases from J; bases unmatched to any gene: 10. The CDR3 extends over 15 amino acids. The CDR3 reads CASSPPGTGNEKLFF. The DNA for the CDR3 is TGCGCCAGCAGCCCCCCCGGGACAGGCAACGAAAAACTGTTTTTT.

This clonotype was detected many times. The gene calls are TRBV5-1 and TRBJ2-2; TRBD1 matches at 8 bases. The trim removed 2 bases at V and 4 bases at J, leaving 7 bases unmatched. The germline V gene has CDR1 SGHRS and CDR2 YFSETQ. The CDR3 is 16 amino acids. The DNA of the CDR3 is TGCGCCAGCAGCTTAAATGCAGGGGGCATCACCGGGGAGCTGTTTTTT. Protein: CASSLNAGGITGELFF.

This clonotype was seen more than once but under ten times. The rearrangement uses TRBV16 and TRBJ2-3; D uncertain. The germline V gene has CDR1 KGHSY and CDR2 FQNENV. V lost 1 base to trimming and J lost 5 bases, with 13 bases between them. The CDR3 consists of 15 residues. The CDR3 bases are TGTGCCAGCAGCCAATTAATACAGCGAAGAGATACGCAGTATTTT. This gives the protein CASSQLIQRRDTQYF.

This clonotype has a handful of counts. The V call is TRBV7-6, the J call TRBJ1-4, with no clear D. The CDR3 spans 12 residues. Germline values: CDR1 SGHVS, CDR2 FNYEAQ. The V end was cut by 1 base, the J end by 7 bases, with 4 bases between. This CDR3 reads CASSLGSEKLFF. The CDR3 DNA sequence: TGTGCCAGCAGCTTAGGGAGTGAAAAACTGTTTTTT.

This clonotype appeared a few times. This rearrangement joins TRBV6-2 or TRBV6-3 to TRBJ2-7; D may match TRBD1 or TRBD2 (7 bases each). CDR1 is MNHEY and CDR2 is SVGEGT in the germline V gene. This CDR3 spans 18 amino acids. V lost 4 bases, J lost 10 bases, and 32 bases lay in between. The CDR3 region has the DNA TGTGCCAGCAGTTCAGGGGGAGGGGGCCGGTTTGACTTCACTGACCAGTACGTC. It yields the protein CASSSGGGGRFDFTDQYV.

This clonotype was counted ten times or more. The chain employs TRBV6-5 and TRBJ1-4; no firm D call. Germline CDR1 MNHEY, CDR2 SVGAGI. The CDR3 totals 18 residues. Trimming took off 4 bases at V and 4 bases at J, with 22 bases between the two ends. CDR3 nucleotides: TGTGCCAGCAGTTGGGATTTTCGTTCGTCCGCCTTTAATGAAAAACTGTTTTTT. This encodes CASSWDFRSSAFNEKLFF.

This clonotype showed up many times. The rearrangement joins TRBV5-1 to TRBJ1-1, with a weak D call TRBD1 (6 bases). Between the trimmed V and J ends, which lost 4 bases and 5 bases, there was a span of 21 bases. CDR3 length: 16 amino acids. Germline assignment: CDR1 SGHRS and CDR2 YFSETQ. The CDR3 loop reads CASSTHGGLGYTEAFF. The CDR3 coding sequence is TGCGCCAGCAGCACCCATGGGGGGCTAGGTTATACTGAAGCTTTCTTT.

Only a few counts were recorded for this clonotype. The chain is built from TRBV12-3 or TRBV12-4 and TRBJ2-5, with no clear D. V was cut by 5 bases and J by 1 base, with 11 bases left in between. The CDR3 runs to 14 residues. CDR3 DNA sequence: TGTGCCAGCAGTAGCTCAACTACCCAAGAGACCCAGTACTTC. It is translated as CASSSSTTQETQYF.

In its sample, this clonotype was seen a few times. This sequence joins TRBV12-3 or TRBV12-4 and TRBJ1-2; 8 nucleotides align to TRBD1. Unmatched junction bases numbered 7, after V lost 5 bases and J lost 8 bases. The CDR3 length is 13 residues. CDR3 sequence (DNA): TGTGCCAGCAGTAGACAGGGGTTGTTAGGCTACACCTTC. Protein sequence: CASSRQGLLGYTF.

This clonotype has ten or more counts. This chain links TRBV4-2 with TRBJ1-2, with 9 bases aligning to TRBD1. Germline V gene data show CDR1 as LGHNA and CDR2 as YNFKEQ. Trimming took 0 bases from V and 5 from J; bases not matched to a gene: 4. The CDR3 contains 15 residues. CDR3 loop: CASSQDPGQGYGYTF. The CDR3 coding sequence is TGTGCCAGCAGCCAAGATCCGGGACAGGGTTATGGCTACACCTTC.

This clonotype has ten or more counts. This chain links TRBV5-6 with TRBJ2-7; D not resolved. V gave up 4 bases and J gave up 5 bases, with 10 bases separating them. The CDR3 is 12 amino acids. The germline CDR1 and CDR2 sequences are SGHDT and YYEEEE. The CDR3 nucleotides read TGTGCCAGCAGCCCCGGTCAGGACGAGCAGTACTTC. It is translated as CASSPGQDEQYF.

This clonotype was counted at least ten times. The CDR3 coding sequence is TGCGCCAGCAGCTTGGAAGGTTGGGGGCTTGGTGGCTACACCTTC. It translates to CASSLEGWGLGGYTF. The genes are TRBV5-1 and TRBJ1-2; maybe TRBD1 (6 bases). Trimming took 0 bases from V and 7 from J, leaving 16 bases between them. The CDR3 sequence is 15 residues long. Germline-derived CDR1 and CDR2 are SGHRS and YFSETQ.

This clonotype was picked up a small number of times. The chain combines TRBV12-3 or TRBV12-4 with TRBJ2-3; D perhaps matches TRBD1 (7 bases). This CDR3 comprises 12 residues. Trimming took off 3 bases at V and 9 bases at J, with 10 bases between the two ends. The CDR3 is CASSLGGQTQYF. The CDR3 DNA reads TGTGCCAGCAGTTTGGGGGGACAGACGCAGTATTTT.

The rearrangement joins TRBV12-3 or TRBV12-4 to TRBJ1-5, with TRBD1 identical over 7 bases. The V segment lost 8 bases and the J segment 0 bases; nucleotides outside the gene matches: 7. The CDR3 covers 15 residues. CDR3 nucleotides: TGTGCCAGCGGGCAGGGGGTAAATAGCAATCAGCCCCAGCATTTT. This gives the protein CASGQGVNSNQPQHF.

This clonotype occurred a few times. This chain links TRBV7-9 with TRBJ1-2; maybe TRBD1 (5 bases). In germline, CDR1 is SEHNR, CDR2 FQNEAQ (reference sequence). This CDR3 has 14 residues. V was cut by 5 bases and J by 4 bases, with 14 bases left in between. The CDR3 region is CASSPAQGSYGYTF. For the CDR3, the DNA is TGTGCCAGCAGCCCTGCCCAGGGCAGCTATGGCTACACCTTC.

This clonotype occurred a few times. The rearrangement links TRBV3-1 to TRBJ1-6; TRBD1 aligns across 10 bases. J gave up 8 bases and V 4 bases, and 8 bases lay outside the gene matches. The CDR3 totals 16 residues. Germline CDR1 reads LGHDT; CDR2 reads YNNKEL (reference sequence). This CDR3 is CASSPSTGTGDSPLHF. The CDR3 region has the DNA TGTGCCAGCAGCCCATCCACCGGGACAGGGGATTCACCCCTCCACTTT.

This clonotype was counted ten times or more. The CDR3 nucleotides are TGCAGTGCTAGACCTAGGACTAGCGGAACCTACGAGCAGTACTTC. It is translated as CSARPRTSGTYEQYF. The chain is built from TRBV20-1 and TRBJ2-7, with 10 positions matching TRBD2. CDR1 is DFQATT, CDR2 SNEGSKA, per germline (reference sequence). The CDR3 sequence is 15 residues long. J was trimmed by 2 bases and V by 2 bases; bases with no gene match: 6.

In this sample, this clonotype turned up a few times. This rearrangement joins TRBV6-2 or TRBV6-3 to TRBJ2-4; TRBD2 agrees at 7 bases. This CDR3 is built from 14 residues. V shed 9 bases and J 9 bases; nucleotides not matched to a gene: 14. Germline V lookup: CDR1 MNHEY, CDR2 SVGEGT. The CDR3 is CASVAGPFQVIQYF. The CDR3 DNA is TGTGCCAGTGTAGCGGGTCCCTTCCAGGTCATTCAGTACTTC.

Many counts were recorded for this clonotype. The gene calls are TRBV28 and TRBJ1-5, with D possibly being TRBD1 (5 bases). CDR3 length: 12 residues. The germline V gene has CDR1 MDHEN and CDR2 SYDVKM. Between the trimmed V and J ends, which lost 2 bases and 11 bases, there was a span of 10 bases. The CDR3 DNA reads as TGTGCCAGCAGTTTACGGGGGTCGGCCCAGCATTTT. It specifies CASSLRGSAQHF.

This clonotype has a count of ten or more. Written as DNA, the CDR3 is TGTGCCACCAGTGATTGGGGGCCTGGGGCCAACGTCCTGACTTTC. It encodes CATSDWGPGANVLTF. The V call is TRBV24-1, the J call TRBJ2-6; weak D call: TRBD1 (6 bases). The V gene's germline CDR1 is KGHDR and CDR2 SFDVKD. CDR3 length: 15 amino acids. V was trimmed by 2 bases and J by 2 bases, leaving 6 bases between them.

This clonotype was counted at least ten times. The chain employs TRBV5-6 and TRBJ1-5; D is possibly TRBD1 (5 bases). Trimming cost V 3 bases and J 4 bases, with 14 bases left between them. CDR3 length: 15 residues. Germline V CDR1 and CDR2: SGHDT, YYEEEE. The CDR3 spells CASSWGRSVNQPQHF. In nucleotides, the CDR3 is TGTGCCAGCAGCTGGGGACGATCCGTTAATCAGCCCCAGCATTTT.

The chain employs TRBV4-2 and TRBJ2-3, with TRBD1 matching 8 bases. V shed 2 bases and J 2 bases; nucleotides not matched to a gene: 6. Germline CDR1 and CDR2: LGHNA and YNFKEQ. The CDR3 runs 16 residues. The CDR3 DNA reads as TGTGCCAGCAGCCAAACCCCGGGACAGGACACAGATACGCAGTATTTT. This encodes CASSQTPGQDTDTQYF.

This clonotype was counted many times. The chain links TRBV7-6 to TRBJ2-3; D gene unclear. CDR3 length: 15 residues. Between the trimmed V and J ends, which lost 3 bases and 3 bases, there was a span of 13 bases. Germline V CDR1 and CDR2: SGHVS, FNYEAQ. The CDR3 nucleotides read TGTGCCAGCAGCTTCCTGGGTCAGGAAACAGATACGCAGTATTTT. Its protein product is CASSFLGQETDTQYF.

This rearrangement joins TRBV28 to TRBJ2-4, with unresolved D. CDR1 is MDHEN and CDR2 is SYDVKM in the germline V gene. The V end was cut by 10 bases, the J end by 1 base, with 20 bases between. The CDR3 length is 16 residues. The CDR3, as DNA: TGTGCCACCCAGGCTCTCGTGCTCGGGGCCAAAAACATTCAGTACTTC. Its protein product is CATQALVLGAKNIQYF.

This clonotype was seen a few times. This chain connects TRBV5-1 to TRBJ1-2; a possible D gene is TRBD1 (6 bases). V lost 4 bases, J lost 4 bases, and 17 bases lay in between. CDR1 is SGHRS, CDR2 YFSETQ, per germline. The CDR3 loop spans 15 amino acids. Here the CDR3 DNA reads TGCGCCAGCAGCCTCAGGGGAGGGGTTCCCTATGGCTACACCTTC. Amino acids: CASSLRGGVPYGYTF.

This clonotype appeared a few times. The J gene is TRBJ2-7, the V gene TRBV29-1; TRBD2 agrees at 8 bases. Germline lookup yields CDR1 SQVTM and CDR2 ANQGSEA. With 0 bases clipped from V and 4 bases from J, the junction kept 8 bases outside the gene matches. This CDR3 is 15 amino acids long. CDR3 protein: CSVEDKSGGLYEQYF. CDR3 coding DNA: TGCAGCGTTGAAGATAAGAGCGGGGGCTTGTACGAGCAGTACTTC.

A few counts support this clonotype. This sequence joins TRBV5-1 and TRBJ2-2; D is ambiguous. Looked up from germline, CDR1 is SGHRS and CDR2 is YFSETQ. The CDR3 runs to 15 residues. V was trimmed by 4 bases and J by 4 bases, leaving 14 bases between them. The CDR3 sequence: CASSLRSYTTGELFF. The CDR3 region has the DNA TGCGCCAGCAGCCTCCGCTCATACACCACCGGGGAGCTGTTTTTT.

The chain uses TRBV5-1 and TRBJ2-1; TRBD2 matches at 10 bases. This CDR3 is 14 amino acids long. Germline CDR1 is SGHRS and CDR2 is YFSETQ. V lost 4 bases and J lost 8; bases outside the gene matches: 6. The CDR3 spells CASSTLAGVDEQFF. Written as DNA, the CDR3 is TGCGCCAGCAGCACGCTAGCGGGGGTCGATGAGCAGTTCTTC.

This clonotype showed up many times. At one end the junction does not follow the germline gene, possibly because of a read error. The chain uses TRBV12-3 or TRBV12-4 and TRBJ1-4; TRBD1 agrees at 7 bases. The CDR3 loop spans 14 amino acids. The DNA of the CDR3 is TGTGCCAGCAGCTTAGGGGGCTCTAATGAAAAACTGTTTTTT. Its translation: CASSLGGSNEKLFF.